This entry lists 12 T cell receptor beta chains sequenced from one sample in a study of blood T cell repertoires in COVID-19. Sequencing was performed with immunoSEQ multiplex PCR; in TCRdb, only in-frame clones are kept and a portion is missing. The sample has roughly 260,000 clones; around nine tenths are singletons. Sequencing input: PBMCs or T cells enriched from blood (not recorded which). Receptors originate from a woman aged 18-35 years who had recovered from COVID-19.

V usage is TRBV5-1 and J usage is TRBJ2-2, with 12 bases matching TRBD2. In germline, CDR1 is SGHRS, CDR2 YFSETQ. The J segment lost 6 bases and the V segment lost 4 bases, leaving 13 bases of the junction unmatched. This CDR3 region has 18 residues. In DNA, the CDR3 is TGCGCCAGCAGCCGGTCGTCTAGCGGGGGGGCCCGTGCCGGGGAGCTGTTTTTT. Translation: CASSRSSSGGARAGELFF.

This CDR3 is CAISLQGTYEQYF. The CDR3 DNA reads as TGTGCCATCAGTCTACAGGGAACCTACGAGCAGTACTTC. The chain uses TRBV10-3 and TRBJ2-7, with D perhaps matching TRBD1 (6 bases). Per germline, CDR1 ENHRY and CDR2 SYGVKD. Trimming pared 5 bases from V and 2 bases from J, leaving 10 bases between. The CDR3 covers 13 residues.

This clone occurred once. The CDR3 DNA is TGTGCCAGCAGTCCAGAGAACACTGAAGCTTTCTTT. Residues: CASSPENTEAFF. This chain uses TRBV11-3 with TRBJ1-1; D is unresolved. Trimming removed 6 bases from V and 1 base from J, with 6 bases in between. There are 12 residues in the CDR3. Germline V gene data show CDR1 as SGHNT and CDR2 as YENEEA.

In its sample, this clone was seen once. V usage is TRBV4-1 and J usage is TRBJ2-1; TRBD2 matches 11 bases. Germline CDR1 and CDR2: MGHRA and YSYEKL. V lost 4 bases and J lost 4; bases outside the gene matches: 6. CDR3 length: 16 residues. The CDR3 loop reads CASSPFLAGGYNEQFF. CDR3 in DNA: TGCGCCAGCAGCCCATTTCTAGCGGGGGGTTACAATGAGCAGTTCTTC.

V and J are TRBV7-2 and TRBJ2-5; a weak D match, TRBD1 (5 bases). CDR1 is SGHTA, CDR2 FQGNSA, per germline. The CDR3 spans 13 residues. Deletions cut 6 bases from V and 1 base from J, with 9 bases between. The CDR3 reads CASRGPSQETQYF. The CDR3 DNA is TGTGCCAGCAGGGGGCCTTCCCAAGAGACCCAGTACTTC.

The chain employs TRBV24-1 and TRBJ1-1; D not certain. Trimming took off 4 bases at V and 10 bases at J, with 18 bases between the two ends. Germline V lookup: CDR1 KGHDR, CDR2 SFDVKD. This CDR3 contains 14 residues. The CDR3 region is CATSDEGGSVGAFF. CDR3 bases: TGTGCCACCAGTGACGAAGGAGGGTCTGTTGGAGCTTTCTTT.

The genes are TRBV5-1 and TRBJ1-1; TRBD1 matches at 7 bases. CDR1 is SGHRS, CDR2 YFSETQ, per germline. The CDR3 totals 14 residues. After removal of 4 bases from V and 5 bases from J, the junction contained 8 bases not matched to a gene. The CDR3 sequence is CASSQDRPGTEAFF. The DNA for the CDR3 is TGCGCCAGCAGCCAGGACAGGCCTGGTACTGAAGCTTTCTTT.

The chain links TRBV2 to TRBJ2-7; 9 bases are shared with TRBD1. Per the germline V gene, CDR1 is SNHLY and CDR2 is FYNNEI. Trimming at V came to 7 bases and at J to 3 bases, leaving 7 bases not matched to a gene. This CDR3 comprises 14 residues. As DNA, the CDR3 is TGTGCCAGCATCCCCGAGACAGGGGGCTACGAGCAGTACTTC. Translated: CASIPETGGYEQYF.

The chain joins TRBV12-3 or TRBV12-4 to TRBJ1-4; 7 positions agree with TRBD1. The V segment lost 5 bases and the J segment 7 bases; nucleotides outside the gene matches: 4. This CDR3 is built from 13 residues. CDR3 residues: CASSRGRGEKLFF. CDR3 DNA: TGTGCCAGCAGTAGGGGGCGGGGTGAAAAACTGTTTTTT.

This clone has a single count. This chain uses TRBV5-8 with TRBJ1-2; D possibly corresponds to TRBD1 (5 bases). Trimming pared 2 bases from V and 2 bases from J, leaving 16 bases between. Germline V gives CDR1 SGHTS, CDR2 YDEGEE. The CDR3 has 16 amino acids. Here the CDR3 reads CASSFSWNRPNYGYTF. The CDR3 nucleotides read TGTGCCAGCAGCTTTTCGTGGAACAGGCCGAACTATGGCTACACCTTC.

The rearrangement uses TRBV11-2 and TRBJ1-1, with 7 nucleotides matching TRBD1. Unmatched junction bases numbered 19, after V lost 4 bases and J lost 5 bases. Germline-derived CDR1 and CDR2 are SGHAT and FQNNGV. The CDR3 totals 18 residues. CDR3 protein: CASSSSTPRQGMGTEAFF. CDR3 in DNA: TGTGCCAGCAGCTCCTCCACCCCCCGACAGGGAATGGGAACTGAAGCTTTCTTT.

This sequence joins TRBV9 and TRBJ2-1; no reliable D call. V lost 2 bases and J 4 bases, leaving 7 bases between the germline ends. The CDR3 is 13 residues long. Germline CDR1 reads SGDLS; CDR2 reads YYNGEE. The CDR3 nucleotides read TGTGCCAGCAGCGTTATTCCTTACAATGAGCAGTTCTTC. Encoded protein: CASSVIPYNEQFF.